The rows below give T cell receptor beta chains drawn from one sample of a study of shared clonotypes between healthy human individuals. TCRdb's copy holds only in-frame clones and misses some; the assay was immunoSEQ multiplex PCR. The sample consists of approximately 460,000 clones, 70% to 80% of them appearing once. What was sequenced was PBMCs. These receptors originate from a woman aged 35 to 49 in good health. Some clones in this sample may be carry-over from other donors' samples. The CDR3 runs from the conserved cysteine through the conserved F or W. D genes are given only for firm matches. For some rows the clone size is stated as once, few or many, or as a class when expanded; others skip it.

d_gene: NA; abundance: NA; v_gene: TRBV30; j_gene: TRBJ2-2; CDR3nt: TGTGCCTTACCCCTGACGCGAAACACCGGGGAGCTGTTTTTT; CDR3aa: CALPLTRNTGELFF
d_gene: TRBD1; abundance: NA; v_gene: TRBV18; j_gene: TRBJ2-1; CDR3nt: TGTGCCAGCTTCCACAGGGGGCTTGACGCAACAAACAATGAGCAGTTCTTC; CDR3aa: CASFHRGLDATNNEQFF
d_gene: TRBD2; abundance: NA; v_gene: TRBV28; j_gene: TRBJ2-2; CDR3nt: TGTGCCAGCACGAGTGAGGCGGGAGGGCTTGCCGGGGAGCTGTTTTTT; CDR3aa: CASTSEAGGLAGELFF
d_gene: NA; abundance: NA; v_gene: TRBV7-9; j_gene: TRBJ2-3; CDR3nt: TGTGCCAGCAGCCCCCTGGAGGGGTTTAAAGATACGCAGTATTTT; CDR3aa: CASSPLEGFKDTQYF
d_gene: TRBD1; abundance: many; v_gene: TRBV2; j_gene: TRBJ2-7; CDR3nt: TGTGCCAGCAGTGAAGACAGGGGGGACTACGAGCAGTACTTC; CDR3aa: CASSEDRGDYEQYF
d_gene: TRBD2; abundance: NA; v_gene: TRBV4-2; j_gene: TRBJ2-5; CDR3nt: TGTGCCAGCAGCCAAATAGCGGGAGGGCTGGAGACCCAGTACTTC; CDR3aa: CASSQIAGGLETQYF
d_gene: TRBD2; abundance: NA; v_gene: TRBV2; j_gene: TRBJ2-2; CDR3nt: TGTGCCAGCAGTGAGGGAACGGGAGGGCCCTTGGACACCGGGGAGCTGTTTTTT; CDR3aa: CASSEGTGGPLDTGELFF
d_gene: TRBD2; abundance: NA; v_gene: TRBV28; j_gene: TRBJ2-7; CDR3nt: TGTGCCAGCAACGCCTGGGGGAGGGCCTACGAGCAGTACTTC; CDR3aa: CASNAWGRAYEQYF
d_gene: NA; abundance: NA; v_gene: TRBV7-2; j_gene: TRBJ1-3; CDR3nt: TGTGCCAGCAGCTTACACAGAAACTCTGGAAACACCATATATTTT; CDR3aa: CASSLHRNSGNTIYF
d_gene: NA; abundance: NA; v_gene: TRBV9; j_gene: TRBJ2-1; CDR3nt: TGTGCCAGCAGCCCACACAGCCCTCCTGACAATGAGCAGTTCTTC; CDR3aa: CASSPHSPPDNEQFF
d_gene: NA; abundance: NA; v_gene: TRBV19; j_gene: TRBJ2-7; CDR3nt: TGTGCCAGTAGTTTCCTAGCGAGCTCCTACGAGCAGTACTTC; CDR3aa: CASSFLASSYEQYF
d_gene: NA; abundance: once; v_gene: TRBV28; j_gene: TRBJ2-7; CDR3nt: TGTGCCAGCAGGGGGGCAGCGGGATCGTACGAGCAGTACTTC; CDR3aa: CASRGAAGSYEQYF
d_gene: TRBD2; abundance: many; v_gene: TRBV5-1; j_gene: TRBJ2-1; CDR3nt: TGCGCCAGCAGCGCAACCGGGACTAGCGGGAACAATGAGCAGTTCTTC; CDR3aa: CASSATGTSGNNEQFF
d_gene: NA; abundance: NA; v_gene: TRBV25-1; j_gene: TRBJ1-5; CDR3nt: TGTGCCAGCGGCGGGGACGATAGCAATCAGCCCCAGCATTTT; CDR3aa: CASGGDDSNQPQHF
d_gene: TRBD1; abundance: NA; v_gene: TRBV7-9; j_gene: TRBJ1-2; CDR3nt: TGTGCCAGCAGCTTTCCGGGACAGGGGGAATATGGCTACACCTTC; CDR3aa: CASSFPGQGEYGYTF
d_gene: TRBD1; abundance: NA; v_gene: TRBV30; j_gene: TRBJ1-6; CDR3nt: TGTGCCGCCACCGGGACAGGACTAAATTCACCCCTCCACTTT; CDR3aa: CAATGTGLNSPLHF
d_gene: TRBD1; abundance: NA; v_gene: TRBV19; j_gene: TRBJ2-2; CDR3nt: TGTGCCAGTAGTCCACAGGGGATGGGCGGGGAGCTGTTTTTT; CDR3aa: CASSPQGMGGELFF
d_gene: NA; abundance: NA; v_gene: TRBV29-1; j_gene: TRBJ1-2; CDR3nt: TGCAGCGTCGTGAAGACAGCCTATGGCTACACCTTC; CDR3aa: CSVVKTAYGYTF
d_gene: NA; abundance: NA; v_gene: TRBV28; j_gene: TRBJ1-2; CDR3nt: TGTGCCAGCAGTTTAGAGGGATTAGGTGGCTACACCTTC; CDR3aa: CASSLEGLGGYTF
d_gene: NA; abundance: NA; v_gene: TRBV6-1; j_gene: TRBJ1-1; CDR3nt: TGTGCCAGCAGTGAAGTCGGGATGGGACCTATAAACTTCTTT; CDR3aa: CASSEVGMGPINFF
d_gene: NA; abundance: NA; v_gene: TRBV14; j_gene: TRBJ2-5; CDR3nt: TGTGCCAGCAGACAAACCCGGGACTTACAAGAGACCCAGTACTTC; CDR3aa: CASRQTRDLQETQYF
d_gene: TRBD1; abundance: NA; v_gene: TRBV7-2; j_gene: TRBJ2-7; CDR3nt: TGTGCCAGCAGCTTATACAGGGGATACCACGAGCAGTACTTC; CDR3aa: CASSLYRGYHEQYF
d_gene: NA; abundance: NA; v_gene: TRBV18; j_gene: TRBJ1-5; CDR3nt: TGTGCCAGCTCACCCCAGGTCAATCAGCCCCAGCATTTT; CDR3aa: CASSPQVNQPQHF
d_gene: NA; abundance: NA; v_gene: TRBV5-1; j_gene: TRBJ2-7; CDR3nt: TGCGCCAGCAGCTTGTGGTCGAGGGAGAGGTTCTCCGAGCAGTACTTC; CDR3aa: CASSLWSRERFSEQYF
d_gene: NA; abundance: NA; v_gene: TRBV6-5; j_gene: TRBJ2-2; CDR3nt: TGTGCCAGCAGTCAGACGATCACCGGGGAGCTGTTTTTT; CDR3aa: CASSQTITGELFF
d_gene: NA; abundance: many; v_gene: TRBV21-1; j_gene: TRBJ1-4; CDR3nt: TGTGCCAGCAGCAAAAACATCAGGCTTAATGAAAAACTGTTTTTT; CDR3aa: CASSKNIRLNEKLFF
d_gene: NA; abundance: few; v_gene: TRBV19; j_gene: TRBJ2-7; CDR3nt: TGTGCCAGTAGTAACGACCCGGGACGAGGCTCCTACGAGCAGTACTTC; CDR3aa: CASSNDPGRGSYEQYF
d_gene: NA; abundance: NA; v_gene: TRBV7-2; j_gene: TRBJ2-1; CDR3nt: TGTGCCAGCAGCGCCCAGGCGGGCCCACCCTACAATGAGCAGTTCTTC; CDR3aa: CASSAQAGPPYNEQFF
d_gene: TRBD1; abundance: NA; v_gene: TRBV2; j_gene: TRBJ1-5; CDR3nt: TGTGCCAGCAGGTCCGGGACAGGAGAAAATCAGCCCCAGCATTTT; CDR3aa: CASRSGTGENQPQHF
d_gene: NA; abundance: NA; v_gene: TRBV28; j_gene: TRBJ2-1; CDR3nt: TGTGCCAGCAGTCTCGGACAGTTTTACAATGAGCAGTTCTTC; CDR3aa: CASSLGQFYNEQFF
d_gene: NA; abundance: NA; v_gene: TRBV11-1; j_gene: TRBJ2-7; CDR3nt: TGTGCCAGCAGCTTATTGCGGGGCCCCTACGAGCAGTACTTC; CDR3aa: CASSLLRGPYEQYF
d_gene: TRBD1; abundance: NA; v_gene: TRBV9; j_gene: TRBJ1-2; CDR3nt: TGTGCCAGCAGCGTCGCCCAGGGACAGGAGGGCTACACCTTC; CDR3aa: CASSVAQGQEGYTF
d_gene: TRBD2; abundance: NA; v_gene: TRBV11-3; j_gene: TRBJ2-7; CDR3nt: TGTGCCAGCAGCTTAGGATTAGCGGGAGCCTACGAGCAGTACTTC; CDR3aa: CASSLGLAGAYEQYF
d_gene: TRBD2; abundance: NA; v_gene: TRBV7-6; j_gene: TRBJ2-1; CDR3nt: TGTGCCAGCAGCTTTGCGGGAGGCCCGGGGTATGAGCAGTTCTTC; CDR3aa: CASSFAGGPGYEQFF
d_gene: NA; abundance: NA; v_gene: TRBV6-1; j_gene: TRBJ1-5; CDR3nt: TGTGCCAGCAGTGGCCCAGGCAATCAGCCCCAGCATTTT; CDR3aa: CASSGPGNQPQHF
d_gene: NA; abundance: NA; v_gene: TRBV5-6; j_gene: TRBJ2-7; CDR3nt: TGTGCCAGCAGCACCCGGGACTCCTACGAGCAGTACTTC; CDR3aa: CASSTRDSYEQYF
d_gene: NA; abundance: few; v_gene: TRBV30; j_gene: TRBJ2-3; CDR3nt: TGTGCCTGGAGTCCCCCCACAGATACGCAGTATTTT; CDR3aa: CAWSPPTDTQYF
d_gene: NA; abundance: NA; v_gene: TRBV7-9; j_gene: TRBJ2-3; CDR3nt: TGTGCCAGCAGCCCAGGCTGGGATACGCAGTATTTT; CDR3aa: CASSPGWDTQYF
d_gene: NA; abundance: NA; v_gene: TRBV25-1; j_gene: TRBJ1-5; CDR3nt: TGTGCCAGCAGTGATGGGAGTCAGCCCCAGCATTTT; CDR3aa: CASSDGSQPQHF
d_gene: NA; abundance: NA; v_gene: TRBV6-6; j_gene: TRBJ2-1; CDR3nt: TGTGCCAGCAGTGCTAGCGTTCACTTCTTC; CDR3aa: CASSASVHFF
d_gene: TRBD2; abundance: NA; v_gene: TRBV18; j_gene: TRBJ2-3; CDR3nt: TGTGCCAGCTCACCAGGTGTTAGCGGGAGCGCAGATACGCAGTATTTT; CDR3aa: CASSPGVSGSADTQYF
d_gene: TRBD1; abundance: once; v_gene: TRBV14; j_gene: TRBJ2-7; CDR3nt: TGTGCCAGCAGCCCCGAGAAGGGCAGGGGGAGCTCCTACGAGCAGTACTTC; CDR3aa: CASSPEKGRGSSYEQYF
d_gene: NA; abundance: NA; v_gene: TRBV30; j_gene: TRBJ1-3; CDR3nt: TGTGCCTGGAGTGTACGTAGGAACTCTGGAAACACCATATATTTT; CDR3aa: CAWSVRRNSGNTIYF
d_gene: TRBD2; abundance: NA; v_gene: TRBV2; j_gene: TRBJ2-1; CDR3nt: TGTGCCAGCAGGGATGGGCTAGCGGCCAATGAGCAGTTCTTC; CDR3aa: CASRDGLAANEQFF
d_gene: NA; abundance: once; v_gene: TRBV6-1; j_gene: TRBJ2-1; CDR3nt: TGTGCCAGCAGTGAAATAAGCTATGAGCAGTTCTTC; CDR3aa: CASSEISYEQFF
d_gene: NA; abundance: NA; v_gene: TRBV7-2; j_gene: TRBJ1-1; CDR3nt: TGTGCCAGCAGCTTACAGGGTTGGACTGAAGCTTTCTTT; CDR3aa: CASSLQGWTEAFF
d_gene: NA; abundance: NA; v_gene: TRBV18; j_gene: TRBJ1-6; CDR3nt: TGTGCCAGCTCACCTCCTAATAATTCACCCCTCCACTTT; CDR3aa: CASSPPNNSPLHF